One and the same sample provided the 9 T cell receptor beta chains below, sequenced in a study of cytomegalovirus exposure and HLA in healthy donors. The PCR had 60 Vbeta and 13 Jbeta primers. Data came from immunoSEQ multiplex PCR; TCRdb stores just in-frame clones and leaves some out. The data contain approximately 110,000 clones, 76% of them singletons. The sequenced sample was PBMCs. These receptors all stem from a man in his fifties in good health and CMV-seronegative.

This clone was counted once. The DNA for the CDR3 is TGTGCCAGCAGCCCCGGACAGGGCCCTCAGGGGAACACTGAAGCTTTCTTT. The encoded protein is CASSPGQGPQGNTEAFF. V usage is TRBV7-9 and J usage is TRBJ1-1; 8 bases agree with TRBD1. The germline V gene has CDR1 SEHNR and CDR2 FQNEAQ (reference sequence). Trimming cost V 5 bases and J 1 base; bases outside gene matches: 12. The CDR3 runs 17 residues.

The chain joins TRBV2 to TRBJ1-2; the D gene is possibly TRBD1 (6 bases). The germline gives CDR1 SNHLY, CDR2 FYNNEI. The CDR3 sequence is 14 residues long. The ends were cut back, 6 bases at V and 1 base at J, with 12 bases in the middle. The CDR3 region is CASSHRDNNYGYTF. Here the CDR3 DNA reads TGTGCCAGCAGCCACCGGGACAATAACTATGGCTACACCTTC.

The rearrangement links TRBV5-4 to TRBJ1-1; D is undetermined. The CDR3 has 16 amino acids. Trimming removed 1 base from V and 6 bases from J, with 19 bases in between. Germline V gene lookup returns CDR1 SGHNT and CDR2 YYREEE (reference sequence). CDR3 region: CASSLIEGAVAAEAFF. Here the CDR3 DNA reads TGTGCCAGCAGCTTGATCGAGGGAGCAGTGGCGGCTGAAGCTTTCTTT.

The genes are TRBV6-1 and TRBJ2-3; D possibly corresponds to TRBD2 (7 bases). Per germline, CDR1 MNHNS and CDR2 SASEGT. V dropped 7 bases and J dropped 5 bases, with 16 bases sitting between them. The CDR3 is made up of 14 amino acids. The CDR3 here is CASKPGGQEDTQYF. As DNA, the CDR3 is TGTGCCAGCAAGCCCGGGGGGCAAGAAGATACGCAGTATTTT.

The rearrangement joins TRBV5-1 to TRBJ1-4; weak D call: TRBD1 (6 bases). The CDR3 contains 14 residues. Trimming took off 2 bases at V and 2 bases at J, with 7 bases between the two ends. CDR1 is SGHRS and CDR2 is YFSETQ in the germline V gene. The CDR3 DNA reads as TGCGCCAGCAGCTTACAGGGCACTAATGAAAAACTGTTTTTT. It is translated as CASSLQGTNEKLFF.

This clone was seen only a few times. The V gene is TRBV5-4, the J gene TRBJ2-7; 10 bases agree with TRBD2. The CDR3 contains 16 residues. Germline CDR1 is SGHNT and CDR2 is YYREEE (reference sequence). With V trimmed by 0 bases and J by 6 bases, 9 bases remained unmatched. CDR3 in DNA: TGTGCCAGCAGCTTGGGTGAAGCGGGGGGGCCGGGCGAGCAGTACGTC. Protein sequence: CASSLGEAGGPGEQYV.

V usage is TRBV5-1 and J usage is TRBJ1-1, with 9 bases matching TRBD1. The ends lost 4 bases at V and 8 bases at J; junction bases unmatched: 3. The germline CDR1 and CDR2 sequences are SGHRS and YFSETQ. This CDR3 spans 12 amino acids. The CDR3 reads CASSQGQGEAFF. CDR3 bases: TGCGCCAGCAGCCAGGGACAGGGAGAAGCTTTCTTT. The variable domain in full, completed from reference TRBV5-1 and TRBJ1-1, reads KAGVTQTPRYLIKTRGQQVTLSCSPISGHRSVSWYQQTPGQGLQFLFEYFSETQRNKGNFPGRFSGRQFSNSRSEMNVSTLELGDSALYLCASSQGQGEAFFGQGTRLTVV.

Comment on this clone: Possible read error: a much larger clone is one base away. This chain uses TRBV28 with TRBJ2-7; TRBD1 matches 11 bases. The V and J ends lost 6 bases and 0 bases, in that order; junction bases with no gene match: 4. From germline, CDR1 is MDHEN and CDR2 SYDVKM. The CDR3 loop spans 15 amino acids. CDR3 region: CASRSGTGGSYEQYF. The CDR3 DNA is TGTGCCAGCAGATCCGGGACAGGGGGCTCCTACGAGCAGTACTTC.

The chain couples TRBV14 to TRBJ1-2, with 8 bases that match TRBD1. The trim removed 1 base at V and 3 bases at J, leaving 1 base unmatched. The length of the CDR3 is 14 residues. The germline V gene has CDR1 SGHDN and CDR2 FVKESK. CDR3 residues: CASSQGQGYYGYTF. The CDR3 nucleotides are TGTGCCAGCAGCCAAGGACAGGGGTACTATGGCTACACCTTC. Drawing the rest from reference TRBV14 and TRBJ1-2, the complete variable domain is EAGVTQFPSHSVIEKGQTVTLRCDPISGHDNLYWYRRVMGKEIKFLLHFVKESKQDESGMPNNRFLAERTGGTYSTLKVQPAELEDSGVYFCASSQGQGYYGYTFGSGTRLTVV.